This T cell receptor beta chain stems from a study of breast tumors, draining lymph nodes, adjacent tissues. V shed 5 bases and J shed 8 bases, with 3 bases lying between them. The CDR3 loop spans 9 amino acids. Per germline, CDR1 SGHNT and CDR2 YENEEA. TCRdb fed the multiplex PCR reads into MiXCR, producing one record per CDR3 protein. The sample shows more than 50,000 distinct CDR3 sequences, less than 45% of them seen only once. Only a few counts were recorded for this clonotype. A read error may be the cause here, since a much bigger clone is one base away. Since the CDR3 does not end with the conserved phenylalanine or tryptophan, this likely comes from a read error.

This sequence joins TRBV11-3 and TRBJ1-2; D gene uncertain. Sample: breast tumor tissue. The source of this sequence is a female donor with breast cancer. Some clones in this sample may be carry-over from other donors' samples. The CDR3 bases are TGTGCCAGCAGCGGGGGCTACACCTCC. Translation gives CASSGGYTS.